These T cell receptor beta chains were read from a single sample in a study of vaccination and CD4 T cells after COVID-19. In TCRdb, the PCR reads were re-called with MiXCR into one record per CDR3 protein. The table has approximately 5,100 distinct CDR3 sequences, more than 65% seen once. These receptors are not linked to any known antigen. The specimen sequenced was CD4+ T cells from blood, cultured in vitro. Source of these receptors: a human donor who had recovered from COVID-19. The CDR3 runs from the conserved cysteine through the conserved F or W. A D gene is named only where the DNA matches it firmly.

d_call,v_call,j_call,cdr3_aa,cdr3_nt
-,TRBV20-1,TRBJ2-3,CSAPGATSTDTQYF,TGCAGTGCTCCGGGAGCGACTAGCACAGATACGCAGTATTTT
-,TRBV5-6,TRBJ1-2,CASSLGSSYGCTF,TGTGCCAGCAGCTTGGGGTCGTCTTATGGCTGCACCTTC
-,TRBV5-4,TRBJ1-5,CASSPSPDSYQPQHF,TGTGCCAGCAGCCCCAGTCCAGATAGCTATCAGCCCCAGCATTTT
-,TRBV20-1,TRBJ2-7,CSARGPSFGEQYF,TGCAGTGCTAGAGGCCCCTCCTTCGGCGAGCAGTACTTC
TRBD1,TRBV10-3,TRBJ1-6,CAISRGQGNSPLHF,TGTGCCATCAGTAGAGGACAGGGGAATTCACCCCTCCACTTT
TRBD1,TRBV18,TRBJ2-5,CASSRDRQETQYF,TGTGCCAGCTCACGGGACAGGCAAGAGACCCAGTACTTC
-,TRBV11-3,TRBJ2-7,CASSFGRASFEQYF,TGTGCCAGCAGCTTTGGTAGGGCTTCCTTCGAGCAGTACTTC
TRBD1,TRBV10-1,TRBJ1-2,CASSQGTGARDYGYTF,TGCGCCAGCAGTCAGGGAACAGGGGCGAGGGACTATGGCTACACCTTC
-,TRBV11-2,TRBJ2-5,CASSLRQHQETQYF,TGTGCCAGCAGCTTGAGACAGCACCAAGAGACCCAGTACTTC
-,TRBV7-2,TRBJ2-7,CASSARISSYEQYF,TGTGCCAGCAGCGCTAGAATTTCGTCCTACGAGCAGTACTTC
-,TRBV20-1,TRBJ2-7,CSARKGFNEQYF,TGCAGTGCTAGAAAAGGTTTTAACGAGCAGTACTTC
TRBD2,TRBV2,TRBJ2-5,CASSEGPGGGETQYF,TGTGCCAGCAGTGAAGGTCCCGGCGGGGGAGAGACCCAGTACTTC
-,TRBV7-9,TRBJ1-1,CASTSRSEAFF,TGTGCCAGCACCTCAAGATCTGAAGCTTTCTTT
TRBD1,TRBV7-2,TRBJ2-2,CASSPGTVGTGELFF,TGTGCCAGCAGCCCGGGGACAGTAGGCACCGGGGAGCTGTTTTTT
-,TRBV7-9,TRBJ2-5,CASTPTAAETQYF,TGTGCCAGCACCCCTACGGCAGCAGAGACCCAGTACTTC
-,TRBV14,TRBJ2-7,CASSPQGRSYEQYF,TGTGCCAGCAGCCCCCAGGGTCGGAGCTACGAGCAGTACTTC